The rows below give T cell receptor beta chains drawn from one sample of a study of T-cell memory formation after mild COVID-19. A single record per CDR3 protein comes from TCRdb applying MiXCR to the 5' RACE reads. The repertoire holds under 450,000 distinct CDR3 sequences, with about an eighth as singletons. The specimen sequenced was PBMCs or a T cell subset sorted from them (not recorded which). These receptors were obtained from a young man who had mild COVID-19 (a few samples of this study predate the infection). Cell type and time point are not known. CDR3s include the opening cysteine and the closing phenylalanine or tryptophan. The D gene is left open where the match is weak. The listing skips clone size in some rows; elsewhere it reads once, few, many or a size class.

NA	TRBV27	TRBJ2-5	few	CASSHNGDGTQYF	TGTGCCAGCAGCCATAACGGGGATGGGACCCAGTACTTC
NA	TRBV7-9	TRBJ2-3	few	CASSLARDTDTQYF	TGTGCCAGCAGCTTAGCCAGGGACACAGATACGCAGTATTTT
NA	TRBV20-1	TRBJ1-4	few	CSARPGDKLFF	TGCAGTGCTAGACCGGGAGACAAACTGTTTTTT
TRBD1	TRBV12-3/TRBV12-4	TRBJ1-1	many	CASSFLGQGTKAFF	TGTGCCAGCAGTTTCCTCGGACAGGGGACAAAAGCTTTCTTT
NA	TRBV5-1	TRBJ1-5	few	CASSLSGVSNQPQHF	TGCGCCAGCAGCTTGTCAGGGGTTAGCAATCAGCCCCAGCATTTT
NA	TRBV14	TRBJ2-5	few	CASSPLQGRGQETQYF	TGTGCCAGCAGCCCATTACAGGGCAGGGGCCAAGAGACCCAGTACTTC
TRBD2	TRBV6-5	TRBJ2-2	few	CASSPGLVRTGELFF	TGTGCCAGCAGTCCCGGACTAGTTCGGACCGGGGAGCTGTTTTTT
NA	TRBV27	TRBJ2-5	NA	CASSPWGEPETQYF	TGTGCCAGCAGCCCCTGGGGGGAGCCGGAGACCCAGTACTTC
NA	TRBV5-1	TRBJ2-3	NA	CASSSGRASTDTQYF	TGCGCCAGCAGCTCCGGACGAGCCAGCACAGATACGCAGTATTTT
NA	TRBV4-3	TRBJ2-5	NA	CASSQDGGGTQYF	TGCGCCAGCAGCCAAGACGGGGGCGGGACCCAGTACTTC
NA	TRBV15	TRBJ2-7	NA	CATSNRGYEQYF	TGTGCCACCAGTAACCGGGGGTACGAGCAGTACTTC
TRBD1	TRBV19	TRBJ2-1	NA	CASTPTGTGLNNEQFF	TGTGCCAGTACTCCTACCGGGACAGGACTCAACAATGAGCAGTTCTTC
NA	TRBV4-1	TRBJ1-1	few	CASSQLGTAFF	TGCGCCAGCAGCCAACTGGGGACAGCTTTCTTT
NA	TRBV7-8	TRBJ2-5	few	CASSFALGTQYF	TGTGCCAGCAGCTTTGCCCTGGGGACCCAGTACTTC
NA	TRBV28	TRBJ1-1	NA	CASSFAGLNTEAFF	TGTGCCAGCAGTTTTGCGGGTCTGAACACTGAAGCTTTCTTT
NA	TRBV4-2	TRBJ2-5	few	CASSQDTKETQYF	TGTGCCAGCAGCCAAGACACCAAAGAGACCCAGTACTTC
NA	TRBV7-9	TRBJ1-4	few	CASSPPRGGKLFF	TGTGCCAGCAGCCCCCCGCGAGGGGGGAAACTGTTTTTT
TRBD1	TRBV5-1	TRBJ1-2	few	CASSLESVTGGGYTF	TGCGCCAGCAGCTTGGAATCCGTGACAGGGGGTGGCTACACCTTC
NA	TRBV30	TRBJ1-2	NA	CAWSDGVRGYTF	TGTGCCTGGAGTGACGGGGTCCGGGGCTACACCTTC
NA	TRBV12-3/TRBV12-4	TRBJ1-4	NA	CASSLAFEKLFF	TGTGCCAGCAGTTTAGCCTTTGAAAAACTGTTTTTT